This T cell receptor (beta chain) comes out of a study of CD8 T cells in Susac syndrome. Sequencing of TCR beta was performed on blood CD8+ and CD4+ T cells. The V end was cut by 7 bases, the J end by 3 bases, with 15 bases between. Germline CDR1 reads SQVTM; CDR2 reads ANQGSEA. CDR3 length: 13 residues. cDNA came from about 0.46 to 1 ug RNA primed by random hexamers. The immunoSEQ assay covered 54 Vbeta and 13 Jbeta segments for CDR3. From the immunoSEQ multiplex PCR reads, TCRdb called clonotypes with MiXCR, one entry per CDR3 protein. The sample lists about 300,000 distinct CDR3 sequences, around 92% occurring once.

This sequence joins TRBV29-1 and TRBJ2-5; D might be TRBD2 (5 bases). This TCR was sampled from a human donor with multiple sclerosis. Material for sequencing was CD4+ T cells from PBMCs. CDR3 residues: CSARDGGEETQYF. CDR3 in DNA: TGCAGCGCCCGGGATGGTGGAGAAGAGACCCAGTACTTC.